Described below is a single T cell receptor (beta chain) sequence and its context. This CDR3 spans 14 amino acids. The germline gives CDR1 MGHRA, CDR2 YSYEKL. The germline V and J ends were trimmed by 0 bases and 4 bases, with 6 bases remaining between them. This sample is drawn from a study of blood T cell repertoires in COVID-19. For the study at large: COVID-19 samples from acute and convalescent phases originated in the United States, Italy and Spain. T cells, B-cell-depleted T cells, or PBMCs provided the cDNA or gDNA that served as material.

Original processing notes: Cell counts per sample came from amplifying reference gene primers. This table comes from immunoSEQ multiplex PCR, and its TCRdb copy is limited to in-frame clones, with some not included. The V and J calls and clone size come from that table; D and trimming were worked out from the DNA. The sample includes roughly 100,000 clones, 70% to 90% of them seen just once. This TCR was recovered from a man aged 45-65 years with active COVID-19. The sequenced sample consisted of peripheral blood. The rearrangement uses TRBV4-1 and TRBJ2-2; D call uncertain. The chain's CDR3 is CASSQDHGTGELFF. CDR3 DNA: TGCGCCAGCAGCCAAGATCACGGCACCGGGGAGCTGTTTTTT.